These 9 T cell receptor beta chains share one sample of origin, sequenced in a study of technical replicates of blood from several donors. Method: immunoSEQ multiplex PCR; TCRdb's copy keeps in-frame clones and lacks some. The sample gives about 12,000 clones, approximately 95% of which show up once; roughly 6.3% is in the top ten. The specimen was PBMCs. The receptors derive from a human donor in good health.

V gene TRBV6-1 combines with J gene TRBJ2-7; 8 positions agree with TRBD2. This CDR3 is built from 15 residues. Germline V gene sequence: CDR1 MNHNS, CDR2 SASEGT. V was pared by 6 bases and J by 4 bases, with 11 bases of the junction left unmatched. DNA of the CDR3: TGTGCCAGCAGCGGGGGGGGCGCGAGCGAATACGAGCAGTACTTC. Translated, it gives CASSGGGASEYEQYF.

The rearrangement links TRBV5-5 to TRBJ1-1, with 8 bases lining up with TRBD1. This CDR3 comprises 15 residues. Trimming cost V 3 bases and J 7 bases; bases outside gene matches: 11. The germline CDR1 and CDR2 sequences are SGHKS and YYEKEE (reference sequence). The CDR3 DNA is TGTGCCAGCAGCTCTCAGGGGGCCTCCTACGGTGAAGCTTTCTTT. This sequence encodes CASSSQGASYGEAFF.

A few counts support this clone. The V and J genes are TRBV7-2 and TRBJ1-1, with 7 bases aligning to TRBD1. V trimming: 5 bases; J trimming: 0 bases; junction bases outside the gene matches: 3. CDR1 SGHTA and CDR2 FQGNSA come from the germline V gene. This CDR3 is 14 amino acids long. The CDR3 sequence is CASSRDRLNTEAFF. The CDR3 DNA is TGTGCCAGCAGCCGGGACAGACTGAACACTGAAGCTTTCTTT.

The CDR3 spells CASSLLGGAMDTQYF. CDR3 DNA: TGCGCCAGCAGCTTACTAGGGGGCGCGATGGATACGCAGTATTTT. This chain links TRBV5-1 with TRBJ2-3, with 7 nucleotides matching TRBD1. The CDR3 covers 15 residues. Trimming took 2 bases from V and 6 from J; bases not matched to a gene: 9. Germline loops: CDR1 SGHRS, CDR2 YFSETQ.

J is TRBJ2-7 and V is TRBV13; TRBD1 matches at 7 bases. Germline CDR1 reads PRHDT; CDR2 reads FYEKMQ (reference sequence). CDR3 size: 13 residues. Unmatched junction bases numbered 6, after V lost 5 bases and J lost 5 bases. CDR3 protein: CASSLGQINEQYF. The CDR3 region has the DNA TGTGCCAGCAGCCTGGGACAGATAAACGAGCAGTACTTC.

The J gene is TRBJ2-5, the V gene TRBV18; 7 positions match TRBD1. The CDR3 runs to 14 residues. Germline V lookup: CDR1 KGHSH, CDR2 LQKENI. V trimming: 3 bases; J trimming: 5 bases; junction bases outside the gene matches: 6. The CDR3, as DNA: TGTGCCAGCTCACCGGACAGGCCAAGGGAGACCCAGTACTTC. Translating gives CASSPDRPRETQYF.

CDR3 nucleotide sequence: TGTGCCAGCAGCCCACAGGGGGACACTGAAGCTTTCTTT. Translating gives CASSPQGDTEAFF. The V and J genes are TRBV21-1 and TRBJ1-1; the table's TRBD1 call for D was not verified on the DNA. TRBV21-1 is a recognized pseudogene. The CDR3 totals 13 residues.

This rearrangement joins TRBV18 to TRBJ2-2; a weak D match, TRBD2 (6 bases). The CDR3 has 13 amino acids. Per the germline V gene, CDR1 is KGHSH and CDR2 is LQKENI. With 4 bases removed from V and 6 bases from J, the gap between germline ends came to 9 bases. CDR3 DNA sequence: TGTGCCAGCTCACTGCGGAGGGCCGGGGAGCTGTTTTTT. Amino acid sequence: CASSLRRAGELFF.

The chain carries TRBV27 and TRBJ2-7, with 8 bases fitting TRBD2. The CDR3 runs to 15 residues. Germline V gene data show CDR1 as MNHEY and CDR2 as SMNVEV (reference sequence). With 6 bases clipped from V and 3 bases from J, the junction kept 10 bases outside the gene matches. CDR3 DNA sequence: TGTGCCAGCAGACGGGGGGGGACCATGGACTACGAGCAGTACTTC. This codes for CASRRGGTMDYEQYF.